This T cell receptor (beta chain) came from a study of T cells in tumors after PD-1 blockade. As for the study in general: No patient had prior checkpoint blockade, systemic immunosuppression, or radiotherapy within 4 weeks.

Germline loops: CDR1 SNHLY, CDR2 FYNNEI. This CDR3 is built from 12 residues. Between the trimmed V and J ends, which lost 7 bases and 7 bases, there was a span of 8 bases. Sequencing was performed with immunoSEQ multiplex PCR; in TCRdb, only in-frame clones are kept and a portion is missing. The table has 45,000 to 60,000 clones, over 70% seen once; the top ten hold approximately 4%. Sequencing used PBMCs, obtained before anti-PD-1 treatment. This clonotype was sampled from a human donor with basal cell carcinoma. This chain joins TRBV2 and TRBJ1-6; a weak D match, TRBD1 (5 bases). The CDR3 here is CASMGGNSPLHF. For the CDR3, the DNA is TGTGCCAGCATGGGGGGAAATTCACCCCTCCACTTT.